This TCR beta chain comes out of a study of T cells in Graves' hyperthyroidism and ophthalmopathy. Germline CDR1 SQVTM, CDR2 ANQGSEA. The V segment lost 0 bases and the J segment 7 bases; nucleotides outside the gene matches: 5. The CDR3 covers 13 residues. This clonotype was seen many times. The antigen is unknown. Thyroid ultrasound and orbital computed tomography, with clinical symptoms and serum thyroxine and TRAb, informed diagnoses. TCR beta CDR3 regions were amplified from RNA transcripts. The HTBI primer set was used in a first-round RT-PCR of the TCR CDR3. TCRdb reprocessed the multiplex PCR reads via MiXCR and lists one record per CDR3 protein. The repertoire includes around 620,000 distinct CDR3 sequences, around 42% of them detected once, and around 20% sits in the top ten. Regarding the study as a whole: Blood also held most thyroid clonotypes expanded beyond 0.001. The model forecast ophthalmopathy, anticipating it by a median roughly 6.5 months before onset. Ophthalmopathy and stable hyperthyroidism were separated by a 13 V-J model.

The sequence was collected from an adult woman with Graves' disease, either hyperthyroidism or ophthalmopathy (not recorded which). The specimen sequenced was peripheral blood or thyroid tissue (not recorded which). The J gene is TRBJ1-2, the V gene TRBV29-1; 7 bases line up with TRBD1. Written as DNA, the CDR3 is TGCAGCGTTGAAGAGGAGGGGGCGGGTGGCTACACCTTC. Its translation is CSVEEEGAGGYTF.